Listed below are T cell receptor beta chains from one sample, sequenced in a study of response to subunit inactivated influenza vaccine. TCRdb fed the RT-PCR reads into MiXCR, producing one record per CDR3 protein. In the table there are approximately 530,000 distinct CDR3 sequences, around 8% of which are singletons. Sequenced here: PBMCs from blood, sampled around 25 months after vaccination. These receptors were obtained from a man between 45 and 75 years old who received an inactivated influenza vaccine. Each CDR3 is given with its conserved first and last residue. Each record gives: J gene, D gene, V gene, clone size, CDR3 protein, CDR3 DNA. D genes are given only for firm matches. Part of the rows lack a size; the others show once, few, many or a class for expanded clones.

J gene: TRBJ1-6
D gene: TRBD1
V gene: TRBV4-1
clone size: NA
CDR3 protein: CASSQGQGAYSPLHF
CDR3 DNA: TGCGCCAGCAGCCAGGGACAGGGGGCTTATTCACCCCTCCACTTT

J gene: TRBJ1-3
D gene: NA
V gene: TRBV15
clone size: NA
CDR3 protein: CATSRDLGSGNTIYF
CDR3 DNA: TGTGCCACCAGCAGAGATTTGGGCTCTGGAAACACCATATATTTT

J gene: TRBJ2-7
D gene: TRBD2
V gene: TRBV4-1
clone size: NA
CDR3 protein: CASSRVHLPGLVYEQYF
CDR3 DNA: TGCGCCAGCAGCCGAGTACACTTGCCGGGACTAGTCTACGAGCAGTACTTC

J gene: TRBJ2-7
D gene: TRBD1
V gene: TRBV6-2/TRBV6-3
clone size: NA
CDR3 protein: CASTITGTGIYEQYF
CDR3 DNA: TGTGCCAGCACCATCACCGGGACAGGGATCTACGAGCAGTACTTC

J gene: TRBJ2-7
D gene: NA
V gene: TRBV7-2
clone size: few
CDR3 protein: CASSLGRSGGEQYF
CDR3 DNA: TGTGCCAGCAGCTTAGGTCGGAGCGGTGGCGAGCAGTACTTC

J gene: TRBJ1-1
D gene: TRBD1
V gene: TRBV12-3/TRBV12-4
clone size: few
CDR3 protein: CASSSTGYGTEAFF
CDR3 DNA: TGTGCCAGCAGTTCGACAGGGTATGGCACTGAAGCTTTCTTT

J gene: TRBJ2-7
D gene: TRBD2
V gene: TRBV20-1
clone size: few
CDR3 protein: CSVWATSGGPSLNQYF
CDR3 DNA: TGCAGTGTCTGGGCGACTAGCGGGGGCCCATCCCTAAATCAGTACTTC

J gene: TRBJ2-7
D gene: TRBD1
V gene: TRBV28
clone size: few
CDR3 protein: CASSPTGFYEQYF
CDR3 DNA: TGTGCCAGCAGTCCGACAGGGTTCTACGAGCAGTACTTC

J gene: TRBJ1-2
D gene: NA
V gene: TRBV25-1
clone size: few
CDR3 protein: CASSTGRGYTF
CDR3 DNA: TGTGCCAGCAGTACGGGTCGTGGCTACACCTTC

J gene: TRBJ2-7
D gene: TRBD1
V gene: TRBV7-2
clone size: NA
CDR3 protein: CASSPGQGLWYEQYF
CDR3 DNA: TGTGCCAGCAGCCCCGGACAGGGGTTATGGTACGAGCAGTACTTC

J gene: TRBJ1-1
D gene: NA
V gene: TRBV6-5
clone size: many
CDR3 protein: CASSYSSPYRGTGEAFF
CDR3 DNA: TGTGCCAGCAGTTATTCCTCACCCTACCGCGGGACGGGAGAAGCTTTCTTT

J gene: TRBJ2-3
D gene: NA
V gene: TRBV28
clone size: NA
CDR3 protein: CASSYLDTTSKDTQYF
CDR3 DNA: TGTGCCAGCAGTTATCTTGACACGACGTCCAAGGATACGCAGTATTTT

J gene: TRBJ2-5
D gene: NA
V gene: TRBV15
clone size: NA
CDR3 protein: CATSREFLPSQETQYF
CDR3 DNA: TGTGCCACCAGCAGAGAATTCCTGCCCTCCCAAGAGACCCAGTACTTC

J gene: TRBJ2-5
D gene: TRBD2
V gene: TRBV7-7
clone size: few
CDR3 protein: CASSPSPGLAGETQYF
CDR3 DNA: TGTGCTAGCAGCCCTTCGCCGGGACTAGCTGGCGAGACCCAGTACTTC

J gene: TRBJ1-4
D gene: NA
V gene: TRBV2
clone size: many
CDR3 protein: CASSLPGREKLFF
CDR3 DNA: TGTGCCAGCAGTCTACCGGGACGAGAAAAACTGTTTTTT

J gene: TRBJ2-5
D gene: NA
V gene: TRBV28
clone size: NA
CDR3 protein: CASTLGGAETQYF
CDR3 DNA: TGTGCCAGCACCCTAGGCGGGGCCGAGACCCAGTACTTC

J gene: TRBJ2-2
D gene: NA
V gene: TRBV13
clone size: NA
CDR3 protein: CASSLGPGEHGELFF
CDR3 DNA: TGTGCCAGCAGCTTAGGCCCAGGAGAACACGGGGAGCTGTTTTTT

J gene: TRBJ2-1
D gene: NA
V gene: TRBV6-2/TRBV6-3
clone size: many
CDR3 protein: CASSYLTGASSYNEQFF
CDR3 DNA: TGTGCCAGCAGTTACTTAACGGGGGCCAGCTCCTACAATGAGCAGTTCTTC

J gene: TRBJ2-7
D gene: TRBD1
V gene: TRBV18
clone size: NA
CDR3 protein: CASSPPRDRGEQYF
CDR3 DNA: TGTGCCAGCTCACCACCGCGAGACAGGGGCGAGCAGTACTTC

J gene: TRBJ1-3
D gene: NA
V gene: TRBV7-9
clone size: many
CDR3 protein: CASSPLGGNTIYF
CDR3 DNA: TGTGCCAGCAGCCCGCTCGGGGGAAACACCATATATTTT

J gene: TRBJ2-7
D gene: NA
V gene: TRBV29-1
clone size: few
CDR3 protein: CSVDIGGSSYEQYF
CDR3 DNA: TGCAGCGTTGATATAGGCGGCAGCTCCTACGAGCAGTACTTC

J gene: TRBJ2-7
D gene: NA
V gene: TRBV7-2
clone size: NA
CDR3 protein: CASSLALASGSYEQYF
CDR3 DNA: TGTGCCAGCAGCTTAGCTCTGGCTTCGGGCTCCTACGAGCAGTACTTC

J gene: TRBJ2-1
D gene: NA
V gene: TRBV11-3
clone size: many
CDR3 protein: CASSLDPHSDEQFF
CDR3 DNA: TGTGCCAGCAGCTTAGATCCCCATAGTGATGAGCAGTTCTTC

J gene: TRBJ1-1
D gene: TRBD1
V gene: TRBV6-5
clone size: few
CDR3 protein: CASIKGRGRGPNTEAFF
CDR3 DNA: TGTGCCAGCATTAAAGGAAGGGGGCGGGGGCCTAACACTGAAGCTTTCTTT

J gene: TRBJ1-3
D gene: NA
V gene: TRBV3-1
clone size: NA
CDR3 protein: CASSQETRGGNTIYF
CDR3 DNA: TGTGCCAGCAGCCAAGAGACCCGAGGGGGAAACACCATATATTTT

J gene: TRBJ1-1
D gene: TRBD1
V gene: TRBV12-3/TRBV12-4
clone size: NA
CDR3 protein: CASTPTGGLNTEAFF
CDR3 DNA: TGTGCCAGCACCCCGACAGGGGGCCTTAACACTGAAGCTTTCTTT

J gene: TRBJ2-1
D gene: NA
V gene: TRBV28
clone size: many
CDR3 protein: CASSFVPGVGEQFF
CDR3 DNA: TGTGCCAGCAGTTTTGTGCCCGGGGTGGGAGAGCAGTTCTTC

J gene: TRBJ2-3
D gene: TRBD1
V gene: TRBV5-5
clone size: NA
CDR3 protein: CASSWRTGDTDTQYF
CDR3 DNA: TGTGCCAGCAGCTGGCGGACAGGAGACACAGATACGCAGTATTTT

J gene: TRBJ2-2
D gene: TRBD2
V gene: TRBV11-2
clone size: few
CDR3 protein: CASSPRPGLAFYAGELFF
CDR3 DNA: TGTGCCAGCAGCCCTCGCCCGGGACTAGCATTTTACGCCGGGGAGCTGTTTTTT